This entry lists 21 T cell receptor beta chains sequenced from one sample in a study of cytomegalovirus exposure and HLA in healthy donors. PCR used 60 Vbeta primers and 13 Jbeta primers. Method: immunoSEQ multiplex PCR; TCRdb's copy keeps in-frame clones and lacks some. The sample shows 95,000 to 150,000 clones, approximately 78% of them seen only once. The sequenced sample consisted of PBMCs. Receptors originate from a woman between 35 and 50 years old in good health and CMV-seropositive.

The chain joins TRBV6-5 to TRBJ2-2; D is perhaps TRBD2 (6 bases). Germline values: CDR1 MNHEY, CDR2 SVGAGI. The CDR3 extends over 14 amino acids. V was cut by 2 bases and J by 5 bases, with 9 bases left in between. This CDR3 reads CASSYQRVTGELFF. CDR3 DNA: TGTGCCAGCAGTTACCAGCGGGTTACCGGGGAGCTGTTTTTT.

V gene TRBV5-1 combines with J gene TRBJ2-3; TRBD2 aligns across 9 bases. The CDR3 runs to 15 residues. V was clipped by 0 bases and J by 4 bases; unmatched bases: 3. Germline values: CDR1 SGHRS, CDR2 YFSETQ. CDR3 sequence reads: CASSLGGGGPDTQYF. The CDR3 DNA is TGCGCCAGCAGCTTGGGCGGGGGGGGCCCAGATACGCAGTATTTT.

V is TRBV10-3 and J is TRBJ1-5, with TRBD1 matching 8 bases. The CDR3 has 14 residues. J was trimmed by 5 bases and V by 3 bases; bases with no gene match: 3. The germline V gene encodes CDR1 ENHRY and CDR2 SYGVKD. The CDR3, as DNA: TGTGCCATCAGTGACCCAGGGGGCGATCAGCCCCAGCATTTT. Encoded protein: CAISDPGGDQPQHF.

This clone has more than one count but fewer than ten. V usage is TRBV6-6 and J usage is TRBJ2-5; 14 positions match TRBD2. Germline V gene sequence: CDR1 MNHNY, CDR2 SVGAGI (reference sequence). The trim removed 6 bases at V and 5 bases at J, leaving 5 bases unmatched. The CDR3 spans 15 residues. The CDR3 is CASSRTSGGWETQYF. In DNA form, the CDR3 reads TGTGCCAGCAGCCGGACTAGCGGGGGGTGGGAGACCCAGTACTTC.

CDR3 in amino acids: CASSVTGDYGYTF. In nucleotides, the CDR3 is TGTGCCAGCAGTGTAACAGGGGACTATGGCTACACCTTC. The chain combines TRBV6-5 with TRBJ1-2; 7 positions match TRBD1. The CDR3 loop spans 13 amino acids. In germline, CDR1 is MNHEY, CDR2 SVGAGI. With V trimmed by 5 bases and J by 3 bases, 3 bases remained unmatched.

The DNA for the CDR3 is TGTGCCAGCAGCGTAAGCAAGGAGGAAAAACTGTTTTTT. It yields the protein CASSVSKEEKLFF. The chain joins TRBV9 to TRBJ1-4; D remains unclear. The CDR3 spans 13 residues. Looked up from germline, CDR1 is SGDLS and CDR2 is YYNGEE. V lost 1 base, J lost 8 bases, and 9 bases lay in between.

The chain uses TRBV7-2 and TRBJ2-5; 7 nucleotides align to TRBD1. The V gene's germline CDR1 is SGHTA and CDR2 FQGNSA. This CDR3 region has 14 residues. Trimming removed 4 bases from V and 5 bases from J; junction bases left unmatched: 7. CDR3 sequence: CASSSLDRAETQYF. Here the CDR3 DNA reads TGTGCCAGCAGCTCCCTCGACAGGGCGGAGACCCAGTACTTC. The full variable domain, with the rest looked up from reference TRBV7-2 and TRBJ2-5, is GAGVSQSPSNKVTEKGKDVELRCDPISGHTALYWYRQSLGQGLEFLIYFQGNSAPDKSGLPSDRFSAERTGGSVSTLTIQRTQQEDSAVYLCASSSLDRAETQYFGPGTRLLVL.

The gene calls are TRBV15 and TRBJ2-5; 7 bases match TRBD2. Trimming removed 5 bases from V and 4 bases from J; junction bases left unmatched: 10. The CDR3 covers 15 residues. Germline-derived CDR1 and CDR2 are LNHNV and YYDKDF (reference sequence). The CDR3 DNA reads as TGTGCCACCAGCGCCACGACTAGCCGCGGAGAGACCCAGTACTTC. The encoded protein is CATSATTSRGETQYF.

The rearrangement joins TRBV4-2 to TRBJ1-2; 7 bases are shared with TRBD1. The CDR3 has 14 residues. After removal of 1 base from V and 4 bases from J, the junction contained 3 bases not matched to a gene. Germline V gene lookup returns CDR1 LGHNA and CDR2 YNFKEQ. CDR3 in DNA: TGTGCCAGCAGCCAAGCCCGGGACAGCTATGGCTACACCTTC. It yields the protein CASSQARDSYGYTF.

The chain employs TRBV19 and TRBJ1-4; tentative D call: TRBD1 (6 bases). Deletions cut 3 bases from V and 14 bases from J, with 16 bases between. The CDR3 totals 13 residues. Germline V gene lookup returns CDR1 LNHDA and CDR2 SQIVND (reference sequence). In nucleotides, the CDR3 is TGTGCCAGTAGTATCGACAGGCCCGGGTGGCTGTTTTTT. As protein: CASSIDRPGWLFF.

This chain connects TRBV18 to TRBJ1-1; 7 bases are shared with TRBD1. This CDR3 region has 15 residues. The germline V gene encodes CDR1 KGHSH and CDR2 LQKENI. With 2 bases clipped from V and 4 bases from J, the junction kept 7 bases outside the gene matches. The CDR3 loop is CASSPSGQRGTEAFF. DNA of the CDR3: TGTGCCAGCTCACCATCGGGACAGAGGGGCACTGAAGCTTTCTTT.

The chain has TRBV9 and TRBJ2-1; 12 nucleotides line up with TRBD1. From germline, CDR1 is SGDLS and CDR2 YYNGEE. The length of the CDR3 is 15 residues. V was clipped by 0 bases and J by 7 bases; unmatched bases: 2. The CDR3 is CASSVGGQGANEQFF. The CDR3 coding sequence is TGTGCCAGCAGCGTAGGGGGACAGGGGGCTAATGAGCAGTTCTTC.

This clone has only a few counts. The gene calls are TRBV2 and TRBJ1-6; TRBD1 agrees at 10 bases. The germline CDR1 and CDR2 sequences are SNHLY and FYNNEI. This CDR3 is built from 16 residues. V was clipped by 4 bases and J by 7 bases; unmatched bases: 7. The CDR3 loop reads CASSVPPGQGNSPLHF. For the CDR3, the DNA is TGTGCCAGCAGTGTTCCGCCGGGACAGGGGAATTCACCCCTCCACTTT.

In this sample, this clone turned up once. This rearrangement joins TRBV19 to TRBJ1-2; D is uncertain. This CDR3 is built from 11 residues. Between the trimmed V and J ends, which lost 5 bases and 5 bases, there was a span of 6 bases. In germline, CDR1 is LNHDA, CDR2 SQIVND (reference sequence). The DNA for the CDR3 is TGTGCCAGTAGTCAGGTGTATGGCTACACCTTC. Translated, it gives CASSQVYGYTF.

The chain couples TRBV2 to TRBJ2-6; TRBD2 might be the D (7 bases). The CDR3 length is 16 residues. Trimming shortened V by 8 bases and J by 0 bases, and 14 bases separated the two germline ends. Per germline, CDR1 SNHLY and CDR2 FYNNEI. DNA for the CDR3: TGTGCCAGCGCCTGGGGGGGCCTCTCTGGGGCCAACGTCCTGACTTTC. This gives the protein CASAWGGLSGANVLTF.

The CDR3 DNA follows: TGTGCCAGCTCACCACCTAGCGGCTCCTACAATGAGCAGTTCTTC. This encodes CASSPPSGSYNEQFF. The rearrangement links TRBV18 to TRBJ2-1; a weak D match, TRBD2 (6 bases). Germline lookup yields CDR1 KGHSH and CDR2 LQKENI. The CDR3 has 15 amino acids. The V and J ends lost 0 bases and 0 bases respectively, with 6 bases between them.

In its sample, this clone was seen once. The CDR3 nucleotides read TGTGCCAGCAGCTTACGAGAAGATCAGCCCCAGCATTTT. It encodes CASSLREDQPQHF. This sequence joins TRBV7-9 and TRBJ1-5; D unclear. Germline loops: CDR1 SEHNR, CDR2 FQNEAQ (reference sequence). V was trimmed by 2 bases and J by 5 bases, leaving 7 bases between them. The CDR3 consists of 13 residues.

The chain carries TRBV5-4 and TRBJ1-4; TRBD1 is a possible D gene (5 bases). Trimming stripped 5 bases from V and 6 bases from J, with 17 bases between. From germline, CDR1 is SGHNT and CDR2 YYREEE (reference sequence). The CDR3 contains 15 residues. DNA for the CDR3: TGTGCCAGCAGTCCTGCCGGGGGTCTGGATGAAAAACTGTTTTTT. It translates to CASSPAGGLDEKLFF.

The chain combines TRBV19 with TRBJ1-2; D remains unclear. CDR1 is LNHDA and CDR2 is SQIVND in the germline V gene (reference sequence). Trimming took 4 bases from V and 0 from J, leaving 6 bases between them. This CDR3 spans 13 amino acids. The CDR3 DNA is TGTGCCAGTAGTACTACCCCTAACTATGGCTACACCTTC. It translates to CASSTTPNYGYTF.

This clone was recorded a few times. V and J are TRBV5-1 and TRBJ2-7; TRBD1 aligns across 10 bases. J lost 6 bases, V lost 3 bases, and 9 bases had no gene match. The CDR3 is 15 residues long. Germline V CDR1 and CDR2: SGHRS, YFSETQ. The CDR3 DNA sequence: TGCGCCAGCAGCTGGGGGACAGGGGTTCTTGGCGAGCAGTACTTC. This sequence encodes CASSWGTGVLGEQYF.

The gene calls are TRBV19 and TRBJ1-6, with TRBD1 matching 8 bases. From germline, CDR1 is LNHDA and CDR2 SQIVND (reference sequence). The CDR3 consists of 18 residues. The V gene end was trimmed by 6 bases and the J gene end by 3 bases; junction bases not matched to a gene: 13. For the CDR3, the DNA is TGTGCCAGTAGCATTCGATCCGGGACAGGAGGCTATAATTCACCCCTCCACTTT. It specifies CASSIRSGTGGYNSPLHF.